One and the same sample provided the 6 T cell receptor beta chains below, sequenced in a study of cytomegalovirus exposure and HLA in healthy donors. The PCR used 60 Vbeta and 13 Jbeta primers. Clones were sequenced by immunoSEQ multiplex PCR, and TCRdb holds only the in-frame ones, with some missing. The data hold around 120,000 clones, with approximately 85% observed a single time. Material: PBMCs. These receptors originate from a male donor in good health and CMV-seropositive.

V and J are TRBV10-3 and TRBJ2-1, with 13 bases identical to TRBD2. Germline V CDR1 and CDR2: ENHRY, SYGVKD. There are 16 residues in the CDR3. Unmatched junction bases numbered 9, after V lost 4 bases and J lost 9 bases. CDR3 nucleotides: TGTGCCATCAGTGCACCCGGGACTAGCGGGAAGCGTGAGCAGTTCTTC. Translation: CAISAPGTSGKREQFF.

CDR3 in DNA: TGTGCCACCAGCACAAAGCGGGGACTAGCTGGCTATGAGCAGTTCTTC. This sequence encodes CATSTKRGLAGYEQFF. The chain carries TRBV15 and TRBJ2-1, with 9 bases lining up with TRBD2. Germline V lookup: CDR1 LNHNV, CDR2 YYDKDF (reference sequence). V was pared by 4 bases and J by 8 bases, with 12 bases of the junction left unmatched. This CDR3 region has 16 residues.

This rearrangement joins TRBV5-6 to TRBJ2-7; weak D call: TRBD1 (5 bases). V shed 2 bases and J shed 3 bases, with 21 bases lying between them. In germline, CDR1 is SGHDT, CDR2 YYEEEE. This CDR3 is built from 17 residues. CDR3 sequence reads: CASSLGASETVNYEQYF. For the CDR3, the DNA is TGTGCCAGCAGCTTAGGAGCGTCCGAGACAGTGAACTACGAGCAGTACTTC.

This rearrangement joins TRBV19 to TRBJ2-3, with 10 nucleotides matching TRBD2. The V segment lost 5 bases and the J segment 2 bases; nucleotides outside the gene matches: 4. The CDR3 has 15 residues. Germline CDR1 and CDR2: LNHDA and SQIVND (reference sequence). Here the CDR3 reads CASSPTSGYTDTQYF. The CDR3 coding sequence is TGTGCCAGTAGTCCGACTAGCGGGTACACAGATACGCAGTATTTT.

This clone was counted only a few times. The chain is built from TRBV7-2 and TRBJ2-5; D ambiguous. The germline V gene encodes CDR1 SGHTA and CDR2 FQGNSA. This CDR3 comprises 13 residues. V lost 3 bases to trimming and J lost 5 bases, with 10 bases between them. The CDR3 nucleotides are TGTGCCAGCAGCTTCTCCCCCGCGGAGACCCAGTACTTC. Translation gives CASSFSPAETQYF.

The V gene is TRBV19, the J gene TRBJ2-1; TRBD1 matches 11 bases. The CDR3 loop spans 15 amino acids. Germline-derived CDR1 and CDR2 are LNHDA and SQIVND (reference sequence). With 3 bases clipped from V and 4 bases from J, the junction kept 2 bases outside the gene matches. The CDR3 coding sequence is TGTGCCAGTAGTATTGGACAGGGGGCTTACAATGAGCAGTTCTTC. Translated: CASSIGQGAYNEQFF.